A single sample is the source of the 13 T cell receptor beta chains below, sequenced in a study of T cell clusters in autoimmune cytopenias. TRB was amplified from approximately 250 ng of peripheral blood genomic DNA per sample. TRB was amplified by touch-down multiplex PCR, primer pools A and B combined. TCRdb derives one entry per CDR3 protein from the multiplex PCR reads, leaving out DNA. The sample data list a few thousand distinct CDR3 sequences. Sequenced: peripheral blood. The origin of the receptors is a human donor with an autoimmune cytopenia or autoimmune hepatitis (not recorded which).

The V and J genes are TRBV21-1 and TRBJ2-6; TCRdb designates TRBD2, a call that cannot be tested without DNA. TRBV21-1 corresponds to a pseudogene. The CDR3 covers 17 residues. Here the CDR3 reads CASIQGPPSSGANVLTF.

This clonotype counts as medium-sized by frequency. The J gene is TRBJ2-1, the V gene TRBV29-1; TCRdb's D call of TRBD2 is untestable without DNA. This CDR3 spans 14 amino acids. The germline gives CDR1 SQVTM, CDR2 ANQGSEA. The CDR3 reads CSGAGTSGGREQFF.

By frequency, this clonotype registers medium-sized. This rearrangement joins TRBV11-1 to TRBJ2-7. The V gene's germline CDR1 is SGHAT and CDR2 FQDESV (reference sequence). The CDR3 contains 13 residues. CDR3 amino acids: CASSLGSIYEQYF.

By frequency, this clonotype registers medium-sized. This chain uses TRBV30 with TRBJ2-2. This CDR3 is built from 12 residues. Germline CDR1 reads GTSNPN; CDR2 reads SVGIG (reference sequence). The CDR3: CAWSPKTGELFF.

This chain uses TRBV6-5 with TRBJ1-4. Germline lookup yields CDR1 MNHEY and CDR2 SVGAGI. The CDR3 has 15 amino acids. The CDR3 spells CASSEANPADEKLFF.

CDR3: CASNDRDISYNEQFF. This chain connects TRBV19 to TRBJ2-1; TCRdb indicates TRBD1, and absent DNA this call remains unverified. CDR1 and CDR2 from the germline V gene are LNHDA and SQIVND (reference sequence). The CDR3 runs to 15 residues.

The V call is TRBV12-3 or TRBV12-4, the J call TRBJ1-5. There are 15 residues in the CDR3. This CDR3 reads CASSVEHGLGQPQHF.

The V call is TRBV6-5, the J call TRBJ2-1; the D gene TCRdb calls, TRBD2, cannot be checked with no DNA. Germline V lookup: CDR1 MNHEY, CDR2 SVGAGI. The CDR3 runs to 15 residues. The CDR3 spells CASSEASGGADEQFF.

By frequency, this clonotype is medium-sized. The chain links TRBV11-1 to TRBJ1-6; without DNA, the TCRdb call of TRBD1 cannot be checked. Germline CDR1 SGHAT, CDR2 FQDESV (reference sequence). The CDR3 is made up of 16 amino acids. The CDR3 loop is CASSGRTGTYNSPLHF.

This clonotype registers medium-sized by frequency. The V gene is TRBV30, the J gene TRBJ1-6; TCRdb's D gene call, TRBD1, goes unchecked for lack of DNA. Per germline, CDR1 GTSNPN and CDR2 SVGIG (reference sequence). CDR3 length: 19 amino acids. The CDR3 sequence is CAWSPGTDPVSSYNSPLHF.

The chain uses TRBV24-1 and TRBJ2-1; there is no DNA to check the TCRdb D call of TRBD2. Germline-derived CDR1 and CDR2 are KGHDR and SFDVKD. The CDR3 extends over 13 amino acids. CDR3 amino acids: CATSDLAGYEQFF.

This chain joins TRBV10-3 and TRBJ1-5; TCRdb outputs TRBD1, but without DNA this stays unchecked. The germline CDR1 and CDR2 sequences are ENHRY and SYGVKD. The CDR3 has 14 amino acids. Here the CDR3 reads CAISGGTGVQPQHF.

Considering frequency, this clonotype is medium-sized. The CDR3 here is CAWSADLNGGNEQFF. The rearrangement joins TRBV30 to TRBJ2-1; lacking DNA, the TRBD2 call made by TCRdb goes unchecked. Germline V gives CDR1 GTSNPN, CDR2 SVGIG (reference sequence). The CDR3 has 15 amino acids. Full variable domain (remainder filled in from reference TRBV30 and TRBJ2-1): SQTIHQWPATLVQPVGSPLSLECTVEGTSNPNLYWYRQAAGRGLQLLFYSVGIGQISSEVPQNLSASRPQDRQFILSSKKLLLSDSGFYLCAWSADLNGGNEQFFGPGTRLTVL.